Listed here are 9 T cell receptor beta chains from one sample, sequenced in a study of CD8 T cells in ankylosing spondylitis. TCRdb reprocessed the 5' RACE reads via MiXCR and lists one record per CDR3 protein. The sample contains about 150,000 distinct CDR3 sequences, under 35% of which appear only once. Specimen: synovial fluid, either unsorted or a sorted T cell fraction (not recorded which). The receptors originated from a male donor with ankylosing spondylitis.

The gene calls are TRBV10-3 and TRBJ2-7; D gene ambiguous. The CDR3 consists of 14 residues. The V end was cut by 2 bases, the J end by 0 bases, with 8 bases between. The germline V gene encodes CDR1 ENHRY and CDR2 SYGVKD. CDR3 DNA sequence: TGTGCCATCAGTGAGCCCCGTAGCTCCTACGAGCAGTACTTC. It encodes CAISEPRSSYEQYF.

The chain employs TRBV28 and TRBJ2-3; 9 bases are a match to TRBD2. The CDR3 totals 15 residues. Germline CDR1 and CDR2: MDHEN and SYDVKM. V shed 1 base, J shed 7 bases, and the junction held 6 bases outside the gene matches. The CDR3 DNA reads TGTGCCAGCAGTTTATCGGGAACTAGCGGGTATACGCAGTATTTT. Protein product: CASSLSGTSGYTQYF.

This clonotype was picked up a small number of times. The V gene is TRBV10-3, the J gene TRBJ2-7; D is unclear. CDR1 and CDR2 from the germline V gene are ENHRY and SYGVKD. This CDR3 contains 13 residues. Trimming took 6 bases from V and 2 from J, leaving 11 bases between them. This CDR3 reads CAISPEITYEQYF. The DNA of the CDR3 is TGTGCCATCAGCCCAGAAATCACCTACGAGCAGTACTTC.

This chain links TRBV20-1 with TRBJ2-5; 11 bases are shared with TRBD2. Looked up from germline, CDR1 is DFQATT and CDR2 is SNEGSKA (reference sequence). The CDR3 runs to 16 residues. The V and J ends lost 1 base and 5 bases, in that order; junction bases with no gene match: 9. Here the CDR3 DNA reads TGCAGTGCTAGAGCGGCTAGCGGGAGGCTTGGGGAGACCCAGTACTTC. This translates into CSARAASGRLGETQYF.

This clonotype was seen repeatedly, ten times or more. The chain links TRBV18 to TRBJ1-1, with a weak D call TRBD1 (6 bases). The germline CDR1 and CDR2 sequences are KGHSH and LQKENI. Trimming shortened V by 2 bases and J by 0 bases, and 10 bases separated the two germline ends. This CDR3 is built from 15 residues. The CDR3 region has the DNA TGTGCCAGCTCACCAGGGACAAGAATGAACACTGAAGCTTTCTTT. Translation: CASSPGTRMNTEAFF.

The chain recombines TRBV12-3 or TRBV12-4 with TRBJ2-1, with D possibly being TRBD1 (6 bases). The V end lost 4 bases, the J end lost 9 bases, and 19 bases lay between the germline ends. This CDR3 is 15 amino acids long. Written as DNA, the CDR3 is TGTGCCAGCAGTTGGGACCGTAAACCGACAGGTGAGCAGTTCTTC. Translation: CASSWDRKPTGEQFF.

The chain uses TRBV27 and TRBJ2-1; perhaps TRBD2 as D (5 bases). V lost 2 bases and J lost 11, with 13 bases in between. CDR3 length: 13 amino acids. Germline V gene data show CDR1 as MNHEY and CDR2 as SMNVEV (reference sequence). The CDR3 nucleotides are TGTGCCAGCAGTTTACGGGGTGAGAGGAAGCAGTTCTTC. Translating gives CASSLRGERKQFF.

This clonotype was counted between two and nine times. The rearrangement uses TRBV3-1 and TRBJ2-2; 11 bases match TRBD2. V was pared by 4 bases and J by 7 bases, with 11 bases of the junction left unmatched. The CDR3 length is 17 residues. Germline V gene lookup returns CDR1 LGHDT and CDR2 YNNKEL (reference sequence). Written as DNA, the CDR3 is TGTGCCAGCAGCCGATATATACTAGCGGGAGAAATCGGGGAGCTGTTTTTT. Its protein is CASSRYILAGEIGELFF.

The rearrangement links TRBV5-1 to TRBJ2-1; D remains ambiguous. The CDR3 is 15 residues long. Germline loops: CDR1 SGHRS, CDR2 YFSETQ. V was pared by 4 bases and J by 4 bases, with 15 bases between. CDR3 nucleotide sequence: TGCGCCAGCAGCCCGACCCCTAATAGTTACAATGAGCAGTTCTTC. Its protein product is CASSPTPNSYNEQFF.